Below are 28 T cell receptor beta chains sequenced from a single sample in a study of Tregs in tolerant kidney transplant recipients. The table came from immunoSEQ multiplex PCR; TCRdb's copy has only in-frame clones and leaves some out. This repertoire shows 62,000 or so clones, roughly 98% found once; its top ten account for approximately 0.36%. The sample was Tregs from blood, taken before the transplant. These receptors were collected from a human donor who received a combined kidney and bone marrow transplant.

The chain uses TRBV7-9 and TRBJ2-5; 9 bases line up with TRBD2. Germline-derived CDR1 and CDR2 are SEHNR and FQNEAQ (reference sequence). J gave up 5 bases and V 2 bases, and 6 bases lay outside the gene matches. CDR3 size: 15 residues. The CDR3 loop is CASSLWGAGGETQYF. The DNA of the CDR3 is TGTGCCAGCAGCTTATGGGGAGCGGGAGGCGAGACCCAGTACTTC.

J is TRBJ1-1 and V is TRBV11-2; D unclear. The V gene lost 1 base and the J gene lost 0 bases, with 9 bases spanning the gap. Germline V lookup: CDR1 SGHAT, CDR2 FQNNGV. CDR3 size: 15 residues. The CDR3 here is CASSLGAGVNTEAFF. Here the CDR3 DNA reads TGTGCCAGCAGCTTAGGGGCCGGGGTGAACACTGAAGCTTTCTTT.

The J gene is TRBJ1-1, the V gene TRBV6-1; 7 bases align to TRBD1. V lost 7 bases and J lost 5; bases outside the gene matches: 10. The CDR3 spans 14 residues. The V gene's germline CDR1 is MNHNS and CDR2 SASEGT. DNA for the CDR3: TGTGCCAGCAATACCGACAGGGCAGGAACTGAAGCTTTCTTT. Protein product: CASNTDRAGTEAFF.

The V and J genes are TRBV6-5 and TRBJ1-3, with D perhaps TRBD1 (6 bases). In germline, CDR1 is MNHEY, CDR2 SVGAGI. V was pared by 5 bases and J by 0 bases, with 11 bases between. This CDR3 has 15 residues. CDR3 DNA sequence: TGTGCCAGCAGTCCAGGGGTCGTCTCTGGAAACACCATATATTTT. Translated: CASSPGVVSGNTIYF.

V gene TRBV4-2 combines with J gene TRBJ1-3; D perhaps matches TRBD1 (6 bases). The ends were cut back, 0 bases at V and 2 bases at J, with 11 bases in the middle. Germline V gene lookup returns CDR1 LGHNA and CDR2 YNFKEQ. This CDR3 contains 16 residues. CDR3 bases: TGTGCCAGCAGCCAAGATCTCGGGGGGCCTGGAAACACCATATATTTT. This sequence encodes CASSQDLGGPGNTIYF.

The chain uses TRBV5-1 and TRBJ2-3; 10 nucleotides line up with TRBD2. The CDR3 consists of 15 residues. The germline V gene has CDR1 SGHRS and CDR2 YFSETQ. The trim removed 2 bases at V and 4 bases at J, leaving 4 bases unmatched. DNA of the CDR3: TGCGCCAGCAGCTTTATGAGCGGGGGGGCAGATACGCAGTATTTT. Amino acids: CASSFMSGGADTQYF.

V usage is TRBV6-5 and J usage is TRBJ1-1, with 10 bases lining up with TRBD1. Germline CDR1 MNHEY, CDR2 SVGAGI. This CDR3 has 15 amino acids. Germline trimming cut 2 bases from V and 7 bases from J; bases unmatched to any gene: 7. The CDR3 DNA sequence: TGTGCCAGCAGTTACCTCGGGACAGGGGCTGGTGAAGCTTTCTTT. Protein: CASSYLGTGAGEAFF.

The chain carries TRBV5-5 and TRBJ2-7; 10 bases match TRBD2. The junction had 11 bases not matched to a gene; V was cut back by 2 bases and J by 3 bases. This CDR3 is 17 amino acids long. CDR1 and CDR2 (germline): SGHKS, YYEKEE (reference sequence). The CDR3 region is CASSFSLAGAQGYEQYF. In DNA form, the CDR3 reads TGTGCCAGCAGCTTTAGCCTAGCGGGGGCCCAGGGCTACGAGCAGTACTTC. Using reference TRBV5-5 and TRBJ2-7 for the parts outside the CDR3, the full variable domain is DAGVTQSPTHLIKTRGQQVTLRCSPISGHKSVSWYQQVLGQGPQFIFQYYEKEERGRGNFPDRFSARQFPNYSSELNVNALLLGDSALYLCASSFSLAGAQGYEQYFGPGTRLTVT.

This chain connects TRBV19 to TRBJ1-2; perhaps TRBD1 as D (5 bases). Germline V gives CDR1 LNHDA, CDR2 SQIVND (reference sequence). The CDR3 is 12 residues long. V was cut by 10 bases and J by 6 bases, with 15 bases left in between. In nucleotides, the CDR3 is TGTGCCACCAGGGCCCGATATGATGGCTACACCTTC. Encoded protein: CATRARYDGYTF. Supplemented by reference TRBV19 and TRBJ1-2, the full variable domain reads DGGITQSPKYLFRKEGQNVTLSCEQNLNHDAMYWYRQDPGQGLRLIYYSQIVNDFQKGDIAEGYSVSREKKESFPLTVTSAQKNPTAFYLCATRARYDGYTFGSGTRLTVV.

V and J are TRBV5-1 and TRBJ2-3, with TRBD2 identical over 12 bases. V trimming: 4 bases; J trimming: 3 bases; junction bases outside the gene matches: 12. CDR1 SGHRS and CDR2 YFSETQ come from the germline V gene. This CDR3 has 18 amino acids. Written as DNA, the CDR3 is TGCGCCAGCAGCCTCGGAGGGACCGGGACTAGCGGGACAGATACGCAGTATTTT. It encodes CASSLGGTGTSGTDTQYF.

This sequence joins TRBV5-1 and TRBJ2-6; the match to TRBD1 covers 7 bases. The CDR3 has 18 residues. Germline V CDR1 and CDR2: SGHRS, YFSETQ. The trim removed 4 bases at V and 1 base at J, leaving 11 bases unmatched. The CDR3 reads CASSPKSRDSSGANVLTF. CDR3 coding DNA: TGCGCCAGCAGCCCGAAGTCCCGGGACAGTTCTGGGGCCAACGTCCTGACTTTC.

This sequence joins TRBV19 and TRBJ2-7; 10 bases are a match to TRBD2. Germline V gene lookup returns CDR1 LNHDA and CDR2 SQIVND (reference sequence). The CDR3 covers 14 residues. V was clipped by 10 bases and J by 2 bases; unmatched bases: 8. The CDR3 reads CATFKTSGPYEQYF. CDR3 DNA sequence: TGTGCCACCTTCAAGACTAGCGGGCCCTACGAGCAGTACTTC.

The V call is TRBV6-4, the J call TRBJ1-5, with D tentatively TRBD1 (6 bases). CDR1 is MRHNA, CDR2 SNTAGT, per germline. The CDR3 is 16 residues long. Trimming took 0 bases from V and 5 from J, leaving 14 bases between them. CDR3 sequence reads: CASSDSGQPVDQPQHF. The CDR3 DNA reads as TGTGCCAGCAGTGACTCAGGACAGCCCGTAGATCAGCCCCAGCATTTT.

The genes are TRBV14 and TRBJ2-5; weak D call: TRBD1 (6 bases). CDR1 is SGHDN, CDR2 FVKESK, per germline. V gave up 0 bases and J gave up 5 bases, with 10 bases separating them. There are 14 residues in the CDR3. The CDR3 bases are TGTGCCAGCAGCCAAGACCAGGGGCGGGAGACCCAGTACTTC. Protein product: CASSQDQGRETQYF. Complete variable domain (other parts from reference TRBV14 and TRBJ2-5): EAGVTQFPSHSVIEKGQTVTLRCDPISGHDNLYWYRRVMGKEIKFLLHFVKESKQDESGMPNNRFLAERTGGTYSTLKVQPAELEDSGVYFCASSQDQGRETQYFGPGTRLLVL.

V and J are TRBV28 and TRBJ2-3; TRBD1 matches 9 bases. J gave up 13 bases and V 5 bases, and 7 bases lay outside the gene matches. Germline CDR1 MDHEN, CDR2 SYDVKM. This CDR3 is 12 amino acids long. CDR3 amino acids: CASSVYRGLEYF. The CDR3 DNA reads TGTGCCAGCAGTGTATACAGGGGGCTGGAGTATTTT.

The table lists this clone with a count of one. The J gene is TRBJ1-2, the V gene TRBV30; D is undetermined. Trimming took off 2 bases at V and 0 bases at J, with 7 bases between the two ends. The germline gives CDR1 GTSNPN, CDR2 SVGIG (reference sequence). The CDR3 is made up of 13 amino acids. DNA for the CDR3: TGTGCCTGGAGTTCCCAGTCTAACTATGGCTACACCTTC. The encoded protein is CAWSSQSNYGYTF. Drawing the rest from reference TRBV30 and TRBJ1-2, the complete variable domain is SQTIHQWPATLVQPVGSPLSLECTVEGTSNPNLYWYRQAAGRGLQLLFYSVGIGQISSEVPQNLSASRPQDRQFILSSKKLLLSDSGFYLCAWSSQSNYGYTFGSGTRLTVV.

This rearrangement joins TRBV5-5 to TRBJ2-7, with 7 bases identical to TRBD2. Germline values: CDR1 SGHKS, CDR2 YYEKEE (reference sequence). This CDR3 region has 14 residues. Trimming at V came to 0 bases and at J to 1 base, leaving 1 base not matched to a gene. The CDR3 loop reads CASSLGGSSYEQYF. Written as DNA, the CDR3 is TGTGCCAGCAGCTTGGGCGGGAGTTCCTACGAGCAGTACTTC.

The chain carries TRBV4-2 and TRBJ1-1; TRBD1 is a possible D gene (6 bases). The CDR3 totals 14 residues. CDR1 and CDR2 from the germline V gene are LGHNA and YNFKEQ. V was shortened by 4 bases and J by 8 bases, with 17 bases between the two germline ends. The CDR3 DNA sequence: TGTGCCAGCAGCCTGACAGGACCTAAAACCGAAGCTTTCTTT. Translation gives CASSLTGPKTEAFF.

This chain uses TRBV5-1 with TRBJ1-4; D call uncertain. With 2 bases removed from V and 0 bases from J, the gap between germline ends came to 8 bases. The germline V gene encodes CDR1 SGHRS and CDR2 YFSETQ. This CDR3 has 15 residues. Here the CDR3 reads CASSFRKPTNEKLFF. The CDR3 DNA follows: TGCGCCAGCAGCTTCAGGAAACCAACTAATGAAAAACTGTTTTTT.

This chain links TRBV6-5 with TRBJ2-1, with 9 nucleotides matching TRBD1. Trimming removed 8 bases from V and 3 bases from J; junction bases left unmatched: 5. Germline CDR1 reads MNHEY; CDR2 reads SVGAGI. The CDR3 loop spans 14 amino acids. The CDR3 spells CASAGQGVYNEQFF. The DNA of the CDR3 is TGTGCCAGCGCGGGACAGGGAGTCTACAATGAGCAGTTCTTC.

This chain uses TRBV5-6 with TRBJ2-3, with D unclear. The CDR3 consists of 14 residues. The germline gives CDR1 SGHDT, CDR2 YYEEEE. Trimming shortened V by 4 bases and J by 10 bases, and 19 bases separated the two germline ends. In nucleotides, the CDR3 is TGTGCCAGCAGCAAGACACCCATAAACACCCCGCAGTATTTT. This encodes CASSKTPINTPQYF. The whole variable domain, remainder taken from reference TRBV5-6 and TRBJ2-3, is DAGVTQSPTHLIKTRGQQVTLRCSPKSGHDTVSWYQQALGQGPQFIFQYYEEEERQRGNFPDRFSGHQFPNYSSELNVNALLLGDSALYLCASSKTPINTPQYFGPGTRLTVL.

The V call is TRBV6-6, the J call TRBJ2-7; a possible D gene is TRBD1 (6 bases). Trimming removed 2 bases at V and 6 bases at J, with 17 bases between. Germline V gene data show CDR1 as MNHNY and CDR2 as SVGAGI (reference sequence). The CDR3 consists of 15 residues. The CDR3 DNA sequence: TGTGCCAGCAGTTACCGTGGACAGCCTTGGATCGAGCAGTACTTC. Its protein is CASSYRGQPWIEQYF.

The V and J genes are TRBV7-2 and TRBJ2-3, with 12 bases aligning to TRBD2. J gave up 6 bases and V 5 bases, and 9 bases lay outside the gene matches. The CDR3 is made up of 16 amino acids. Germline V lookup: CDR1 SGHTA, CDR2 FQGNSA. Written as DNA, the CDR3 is TGTGCCAGCAGCCTTGGACTAGCGGGACCTGTGGATACGCAGTATTTT. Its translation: CASSLGLAGPVDTQYF.

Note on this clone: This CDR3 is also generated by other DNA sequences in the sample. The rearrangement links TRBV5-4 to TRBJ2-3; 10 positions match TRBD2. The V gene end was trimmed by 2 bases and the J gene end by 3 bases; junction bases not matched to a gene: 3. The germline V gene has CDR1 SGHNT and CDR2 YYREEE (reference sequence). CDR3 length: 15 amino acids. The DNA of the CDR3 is TGTGCCAGCAGCTTAGCGGGGGGGCGAACAGATACGCAGTATTTT. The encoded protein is CASSLAGGRTDTQYF.

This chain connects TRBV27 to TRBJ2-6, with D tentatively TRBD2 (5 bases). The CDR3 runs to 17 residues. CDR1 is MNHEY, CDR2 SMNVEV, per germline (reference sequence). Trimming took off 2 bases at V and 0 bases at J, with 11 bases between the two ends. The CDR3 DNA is TGTGCCAGCAGTTTAGACGGAGGACTCTCTGGGGCCAACGTCCTGACTTTC. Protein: CASSLDGGLSGANVLTF.

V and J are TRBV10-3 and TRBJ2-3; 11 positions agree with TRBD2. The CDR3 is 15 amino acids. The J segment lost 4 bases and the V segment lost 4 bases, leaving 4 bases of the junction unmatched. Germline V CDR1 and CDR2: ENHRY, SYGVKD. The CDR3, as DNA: TGTGCCATCAGTGGGGGACTAGCGGCGGCAGATACGCAGTATTTT. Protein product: CAISGGLAAADTQYF.

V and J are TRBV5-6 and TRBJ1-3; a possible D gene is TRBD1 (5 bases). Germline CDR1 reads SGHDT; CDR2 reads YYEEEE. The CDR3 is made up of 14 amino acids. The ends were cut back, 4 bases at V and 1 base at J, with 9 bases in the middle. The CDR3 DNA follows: TGTGCCAGCAGCACCAGGGTTTCTGGAAACACCATATATTTT. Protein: CASSTRVSGNTIYF.

As DNA, the CDR3 is TGCAGCGTTCGCGGGACAGGGGGCTACGAGCAGTACTTC. This codes for CSVRGTGGYEQYF. V and J are TRBV29-1 and TRBJ2-7; 11 nucleotides agree with TRBD1. V gave up 5 bases and J gave up 3 bases; unmatched junction bases: 3. The CDR3 length is 13 residues. Germline values: CDR1 SQVTM, CDR2 ANQGSEA.